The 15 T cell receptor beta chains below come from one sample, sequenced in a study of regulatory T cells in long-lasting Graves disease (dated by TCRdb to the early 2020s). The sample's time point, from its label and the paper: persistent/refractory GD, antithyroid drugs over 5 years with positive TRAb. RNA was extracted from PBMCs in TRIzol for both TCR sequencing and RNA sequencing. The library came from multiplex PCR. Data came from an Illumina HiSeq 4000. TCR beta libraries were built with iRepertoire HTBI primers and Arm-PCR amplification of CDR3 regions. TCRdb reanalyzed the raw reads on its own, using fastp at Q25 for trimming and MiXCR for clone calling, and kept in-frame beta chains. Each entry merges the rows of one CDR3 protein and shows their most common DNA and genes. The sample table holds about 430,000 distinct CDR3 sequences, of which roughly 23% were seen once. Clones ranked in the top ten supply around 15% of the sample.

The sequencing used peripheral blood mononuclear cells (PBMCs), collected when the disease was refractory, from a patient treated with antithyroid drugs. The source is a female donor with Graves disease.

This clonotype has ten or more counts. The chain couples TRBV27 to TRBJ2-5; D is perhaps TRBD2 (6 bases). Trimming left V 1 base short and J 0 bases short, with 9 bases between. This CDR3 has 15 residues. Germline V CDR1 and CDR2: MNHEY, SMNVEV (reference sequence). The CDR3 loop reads CASSLLGGNQETQYF. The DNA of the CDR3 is TGTGCCAGCAGTTTATTGGGGGGAAACCAAGAGACCCAGTACTTC.

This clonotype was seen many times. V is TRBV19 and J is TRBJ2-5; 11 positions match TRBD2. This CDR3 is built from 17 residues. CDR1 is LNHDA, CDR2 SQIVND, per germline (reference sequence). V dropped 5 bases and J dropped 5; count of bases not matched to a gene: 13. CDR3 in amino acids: CASSLRGSGRAEETQYF. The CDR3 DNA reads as TGTGCCAGTAGTCTCCGTGGTAGCGGGAGGGCCGAGGAGACCCAGTACTTC.

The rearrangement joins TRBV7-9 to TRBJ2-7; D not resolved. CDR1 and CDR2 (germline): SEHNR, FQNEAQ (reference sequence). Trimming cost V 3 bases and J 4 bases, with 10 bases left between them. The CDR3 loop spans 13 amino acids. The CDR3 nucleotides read TGTGCCAGCAGCTTTGGCCACAATTACGAGCAGTACTTC. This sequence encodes CASSFGHNYEQYF.

In DNA, the CDR3 is TGTGCCAGCAGTCCCCAGGGACAGGATGAGCAGTTCTTC. It encodes CASSPQGQDEQFF. V gene TRBV28 combines with J gene TRBJ2-1, with 8 positions matching TRBD1. This CDR3 contains 13 residues. The germline V gene has CDR1 MDHEN and CDR2 SYDVKM. V lost 5 bases, J lost 8 bases, and 5 bases stayed unmatched.

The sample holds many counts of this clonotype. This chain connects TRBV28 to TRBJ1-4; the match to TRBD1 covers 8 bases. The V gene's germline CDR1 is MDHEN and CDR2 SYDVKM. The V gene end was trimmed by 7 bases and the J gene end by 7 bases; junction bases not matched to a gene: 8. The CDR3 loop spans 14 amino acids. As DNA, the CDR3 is TGTGCCAGCAAATCTGGACAGGGCGGTGAAAAACTGTTTTTT. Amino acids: CASKSGQGGEKLFF.

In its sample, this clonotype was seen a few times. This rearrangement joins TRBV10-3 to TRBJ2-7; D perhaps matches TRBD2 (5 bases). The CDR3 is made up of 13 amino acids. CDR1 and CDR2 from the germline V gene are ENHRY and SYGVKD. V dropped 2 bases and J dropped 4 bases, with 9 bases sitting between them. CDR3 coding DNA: TGTGCCATCAGTGAGAGGGAGAGGTACGAGCAGTACTTC. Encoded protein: CAISERERYEQYF.

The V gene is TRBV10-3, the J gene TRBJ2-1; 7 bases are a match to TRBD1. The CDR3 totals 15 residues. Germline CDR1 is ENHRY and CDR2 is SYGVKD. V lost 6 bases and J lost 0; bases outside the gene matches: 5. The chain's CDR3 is CAISPGQSSYNEQFF. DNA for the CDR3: TGTGCCATCAGCCCGGGACAGAGCTCCTACAATGAGCAGTTCTTC.

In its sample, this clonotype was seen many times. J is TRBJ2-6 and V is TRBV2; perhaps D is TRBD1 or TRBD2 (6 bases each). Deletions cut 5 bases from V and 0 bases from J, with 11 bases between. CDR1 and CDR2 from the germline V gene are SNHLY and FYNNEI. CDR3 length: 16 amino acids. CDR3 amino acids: CASSPGASSGANVLTF. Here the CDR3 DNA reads TGTGCCAGCAGTCCGGGGGCGAGCTCTGGGGCCAACGTCCTGACTTTC.

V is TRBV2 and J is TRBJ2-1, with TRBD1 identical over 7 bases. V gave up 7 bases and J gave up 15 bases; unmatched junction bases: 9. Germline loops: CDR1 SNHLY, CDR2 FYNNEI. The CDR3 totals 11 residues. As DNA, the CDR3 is TGTGCCAGCACCTTCGACAGGGAACCGTTCTTC. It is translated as CASTFDREPFF.

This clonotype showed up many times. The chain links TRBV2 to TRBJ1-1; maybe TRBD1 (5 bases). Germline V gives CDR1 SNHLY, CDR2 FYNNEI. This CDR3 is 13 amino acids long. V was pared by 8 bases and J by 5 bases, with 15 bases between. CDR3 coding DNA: TGTGCCAGCCTGACCCCCGGGGGTACTGAAGCTTTCTTT. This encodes CASLTPGGTEAFF. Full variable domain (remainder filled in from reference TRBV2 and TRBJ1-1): EPEVTQTPSHQVTQMGQEVILRCVPISNHLYFYWYRQILGQKVEFLVSFYNNEISEKSEIFDDQFSVERPDGSNFTLKIRSTKLEDSAMYFCASLTPGGTEAFFGQGTRLTVV.

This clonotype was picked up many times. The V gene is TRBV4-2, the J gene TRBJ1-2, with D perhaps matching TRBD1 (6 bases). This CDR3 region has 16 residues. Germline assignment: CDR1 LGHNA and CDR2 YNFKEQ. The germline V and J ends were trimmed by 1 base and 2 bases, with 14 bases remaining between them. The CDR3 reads CASSQAGQLGNYGYTF. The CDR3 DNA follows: TGTGCCAGCAGCCAAGCCGGACAGCTGGGCAACTATGGCTACACCTTC.

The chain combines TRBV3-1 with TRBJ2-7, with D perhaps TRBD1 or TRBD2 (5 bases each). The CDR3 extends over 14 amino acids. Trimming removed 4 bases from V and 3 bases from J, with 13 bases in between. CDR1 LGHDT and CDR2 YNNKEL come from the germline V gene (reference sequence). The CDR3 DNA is TGTGCCAGCAGCCCCCCGGGACGAAACTACGAGCAGTACTTC. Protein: CASSPPGRNYEQYF.

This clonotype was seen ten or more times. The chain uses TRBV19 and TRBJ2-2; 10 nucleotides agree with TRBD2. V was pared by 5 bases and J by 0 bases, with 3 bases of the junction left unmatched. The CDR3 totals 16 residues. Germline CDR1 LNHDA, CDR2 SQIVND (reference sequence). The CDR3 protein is CASSPLAGANTGELFF. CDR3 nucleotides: TGTGCCAGTAGTCCGCTAGCGGGAGCGAACACCGGGGAGCTGTTTTTT.

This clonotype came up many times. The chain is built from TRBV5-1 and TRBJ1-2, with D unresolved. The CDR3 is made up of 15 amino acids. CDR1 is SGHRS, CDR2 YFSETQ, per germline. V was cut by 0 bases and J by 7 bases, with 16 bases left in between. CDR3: CASSLDQGAGAGYTF. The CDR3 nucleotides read TGCGCCAGCAGCTTGGATCAAGGTGCAGGAGCTGGCTACACCTTC.

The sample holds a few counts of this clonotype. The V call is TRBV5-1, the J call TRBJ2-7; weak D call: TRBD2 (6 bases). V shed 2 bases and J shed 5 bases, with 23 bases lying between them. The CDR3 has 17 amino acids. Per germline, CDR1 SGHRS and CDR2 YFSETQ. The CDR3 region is CASSFHSQEGYSDEQYF. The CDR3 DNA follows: TGCGCCAGCAGCTTTCATTCCCAGGAGGGGTATTCGGACGAGCAGTACTTC.